This T cell receptor (beta chain) was sequenced in a study of molecular identifiers for immune sequencing clone quantification. Study at large: Four portions were sequenced after RNA from approximately 20,000 or 98,000 naive CD8 cells was split five ways in replicates. The study, taken as a whole, reports: Effector cells kept over 98% of their molecules in clones above 20 RNA copies, while naive cells kept under 1% there.

The V and J ends lost 4 bases and 0 bases respectively, with 12 bases between them. The CDR3 totals 15 residues. Germline lookup yields CDR1 SGDLS and CDR2 YYNGEE. A few counts support this clonotype. No antigen is known for it. The use of previously described methods and listed TCR primers produced the bulk TCR libraries. From the PCR reads, TCRdb called clonotypes with MiXCR, one entry per CDR3 protein. The sample holds some 580,000 distinct CDR3 sequences, 25% seen once. The source is a human donor in good health. Some libraries in this study had Jurkat cell RNA spiked in. Sequenced: naive CD8+ T cells from blood, with Jurkat cell RNA spiked in. Subset here: FACS-sorted CD8+CD4-CCR7+CD45RA+ naive T cells. This chain joins TRBV9 and TRBJ2-3, with D hard to call. The CDR3 DNA is TGTGCCAGCAGCCCTAGTACCACTAGCACAGATACGCAGTATTTT. It translates to CASSPSTTSTDTQYF.